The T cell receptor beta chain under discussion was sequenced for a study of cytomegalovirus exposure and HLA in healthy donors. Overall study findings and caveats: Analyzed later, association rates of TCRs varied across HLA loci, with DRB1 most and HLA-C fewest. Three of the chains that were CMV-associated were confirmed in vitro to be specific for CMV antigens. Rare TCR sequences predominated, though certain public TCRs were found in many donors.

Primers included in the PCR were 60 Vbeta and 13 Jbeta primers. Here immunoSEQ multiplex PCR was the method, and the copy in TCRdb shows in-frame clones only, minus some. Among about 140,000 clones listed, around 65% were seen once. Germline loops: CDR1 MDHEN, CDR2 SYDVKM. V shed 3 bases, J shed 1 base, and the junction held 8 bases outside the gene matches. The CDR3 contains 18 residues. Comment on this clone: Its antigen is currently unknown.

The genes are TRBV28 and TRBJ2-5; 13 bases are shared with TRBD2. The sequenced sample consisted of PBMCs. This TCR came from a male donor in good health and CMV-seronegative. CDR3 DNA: TGTGCCAGCAGTTTCCCACTAGCGGGGGGGACATTCCAAGAGACCCAGTACTTC. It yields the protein CASSFPLAGGTFQETQYF.